The entry that follows covers one TCR beta chain sequence. This record comes from a study of PD-L1 blockade in urothelial cancer. Study at large: About 90% of the roughly 29 patients comprised males who had bladder-origin urothelial cancer. A median blood sample held roughly 150,000 T cells and 80,000 or so unique TCRs.

The repertoire was sequenced with immunoSEQ multiplex PCR; TCRdb's copy has only in-frame clones and lacks some. This sample has under 55,000 clones; under 90% occur once, and the top ten carry approximately 6%. The CDR3 is 11 amino acids. V shed 5 bases and J 9 bases; nucleotides not matched to a gene: 6. Germline V CDR1 and CDR2: DFQATT, SNEGSKA (reference sequence). This chain uses TRBV20-1 with TRBJ1-1, with 7 bases fitting TRBD1. The material sequenced was PBMCs, taken around atezolizumab (anti-PD-L1) treatment. The sequence came from a middle-aged man with urothelial cancer. The CDR3 loop is CSAGRDRQAFF. CDR3 nucleotides: TGCAGTGCTGGCCGGGACAGACAAGCTTTCTTT.